One sample yielded the 19 T cell receptor beta chains listed below, sequenced in a study of shared clonotypes between healthy human individuals. Measured with immunoSEQ multiplex PCR; TCRdb has only the in-frame clones, and not every one. The repertoire holds about 470,000 clones, with around 75% as singletons. The sample taken for sequencing was PBMCs. These receptors were collected from a middle-aged woman in good health. Some clones in this sample may be carry-over from other donors' samples.

The J gene is TRBJ1-6, the V gene TRBV5-6, with 8 bases that match TRBD1. Per germline, CDR1 SGHDT and CDR2 YYEEEE. Unmatched junction bases numbered 2, after V lost 3 bases and J lost 3 bases. The CDR3 totals 15 residues. The CDR3 protein is CASSSGQGYNSPLHF. CDR3 nucleotide sequence: TGTGCCAGCAGCTCCGGACAGGGCTATAATTCACCCCTCCACTTT.

The genes are TRBV19 and TRBJ1-5; perhaps TRBD1 as D (5 bases). CDR3 length: 15 residues. Trimming removed 8 bases at V and 2 bases at J, with 16 bases between. CDR1 is LNHDA and CDR2 is SQIVND in the germline V gene (reference sequence). The CDR3 sequence: CASREAGGGNQPQHF. CDR3 coding DNA: TGTGCCAGTCGGGAGGCCGGGGGGGGCAATCAGCCCCAGCATTTT.

This clone was found many times. The chain joins TRBV7-2 to TRBJ2-2; unclear D gene. This CDR3 is built from 13 residues. V was trimmed by 5 bases and J by 0 bases, leaving 4 bases between them. The germline V gene has CDR1 SGHTA and CDR2 FQGNSA. In nucleotides, the CDR3 is TGTGCCAGCAGCGGACCGAACACCGGGGAGCTGTTTTTT. Translated, it gives CASSGPNTGELFF.

Details on this clone: The sample holds other DNA sequences that translate to the same CDR3. The V and J genes are TRBV4-3 and TRBJ2-7, with 11 positions matching TRBD2. Trimming at V came to 1 base and at J to 4 bases, leaving 12 bases not matched to a gene. The V gene's germline CDR1 is LGHNA and CDR2 YSLEER. CDR3 length equals 18 residues. The CDR3 sequence: CASSQVAGSLAGGYEQYF. The CDR3 coding sequence is TGCGCCAGCAGCCAAGTCGCAGGTTCCCTAGCGGGAGGTTACGAGCAGTACTTC.

The V gene is TRBV19, the J gene TRBJ2-2, with D uncertain. Deletions cut 3 bases from V and 6 bases from J, with 11 bases between. This CDR3 spans 14 amino acids. CDR1 LNHDA and CDR2 SQIVND come from the germline V gene (reference sequence). The CDR3 sequence: CASSMRPGSGELFF. DNA for the CDR3: TGTGCCAGTAGTATGAGGCCGGGCTCCGGGGAGCTGTTTTTT.

CDR3 region: CASSDRSLPRYEQYF. The CDR3 DNA reads as TGTGCCAGCTCAGACAGGTCTCTCCCTCGCTACGAGCAGTACTTC. This rearrangement joins TRBV18 to TRBJ2-7, with a weak D call TRBD1 (6 bases). The V and J ends lost 5 bases and 3 bases respectively, with 17 bases between them. CDR3 length equals 15 residues. Germline CDR1 KGHSH, CDR2 LQKENI.

The V gene is TRBV4-3, the J gene TRBJ2-5, with D maybe TRBD2 (5 bases). Trimming took off 2 bases at V and 1 base at J, with 11 bases between the two ends. The CDR3 is 15 amino acids. Germline values: CDR1 LGHNA, CDR2 YSLEER. CDR3 sequence: CASSQWERAQETQYF. In DNA form, the CDR3 reads TGCGCCAGCAGCCAATGGGAGAGGGCCCAAGAGACCCAGTACTTC.

J is TRBJ2-5 and V is TRBV5-5; 7 bases agree with TRBD2. The germline V gene encodes CDR1 SGHKS and CDR2 YYEKEE (reference sequence). The junction had 3 bases not matched to a gene; V was cut back by 0 bases and J by 1 base. The CDR3 contains 15 residues. CDR3 coding DNA: TGTGCCAGCAGCTTGGCGGGAGGTCGCCAAGAGACCCAGTACTTC. Amino acids: CASSLAGGRQETQYF.

The V and J genes are TRBV30 and TRBJ2-5; TRBD1 is a possible D gene (6 bases). Germline CDR1 reads GTSNPN; CDR2 reads SVGIG (reference sequence). The V end was cut by 6 bases, the J end by 4 bases, with 15 bases between. The CDR3 is made up of 13 amino acids. This CDR3 is CACRDKGVETQYF. The CDR3 bases are TGTGCCTGCCGGGACAAGGGAGTAGAGACCCAGTACTTC.

The rearrangement joins TRBV7-2 to TRBJ1-2; D not resolved. Germline loops: CDR1 SGHTA, CDR2 FQGNSA. The CDR3 sequence is 14 residues long. Trimming took 2 bases from V and 4 from J, leaving 11 bases between them. As DNA, the CDR3 is TGTGCCAGCAGCTTAAGCGGTTTACTCTATGGCTACACCTTC. Amino acid sequence: CASSLSGLLYGYTF. The whole variable domain, remainder taken from reference TRBV7-2 and TRBJ1-2, is GAGVSQSPSNKVTEKGKDVELRCDPISGHTALYWYRQSLGQGLEFLIYFQGNSAPDKSGLPSDRFSAERTGGSVSTLTIQRTQQEDSAVYLCASSLSGLLYGYTFGSGTRLTVV.

The chain uses TRBV6-6 and TRBJ1-2; unclear D gene. There are 15 residues in the CDR3. The V end lost 0 bases, the J end lost 6 bases, and 14 bases lay between the germline ends. Germline V gene lookup returns CDR1 MNHNY and CDR2 SVGAGI (reference sequence). This chain's CDR3 is CASSYSNEILNGYTF. Written as DNA, the CDR3 is TGTGCCAGCAGTTACTCGAACGAGATTTTAAATGGCTACACCTTC.

V is TRBV5-6 and J is TRBJ2-7; the D is unclear. Germline V lookup: CDR1 SGHDT, CDR2 YYEEEE. This CDR3 has 13 amino acids. V lost 3 bases and J 6 bases, leaving 13 bases between the germline ends. The DNA for the CDR3 is TGTGCCAGCAGCTCCGACGTCGGGCTCGAGCAGTACTTC. Translating it yields CASSSDVGLEQYF.

This clone came up a few times. The chain employs TRBV6-1 and TRBJ2-7; TRBD1 aligns across 7 bases. The CDR3 spans 14 residues. The ends lost 7 bases at V and 6 bases at J; junction bases unmatched: 12. Germline values: CDR1 MNHNS, CDR2 SASEGT. CDR3 sequence reads: CASKNVQGPSEQYF. Written as DNA, the CDR3 is TGTGCCAGCAAAAACGTACAGGGGCCGTCCGAGCAGTACTTC.

V usage is TRBV9 and J usage is TRBJ2-1, with 7 bases aligning to TRBD2. This CDR3 is 15 amino acids long. The V segment lost 3 bases and the J segment 4 bases; nucleotides outside the gene matches: 7. The germline V gene encodes CDR1 SGDLS and CDR2 YYNGEE. CDR3: CASSASGNGYNEQFF. CDR3 bases: TGTGCCAGCAGCGCGAGCGGGAACGGTTACAATGAGCAGTTCTTC.

V is TRBV7-9 and J is TRBJ2-1; TRBD2 aligns across 10 bases. Germline trimming cut 3 bases from V and 5 bases from J; bases unmatched to any gene: 1. Germline-derived CDR1 and CDR2 are SEHNR and FQNEAQ (reference sequence). This CDR3 is 14 amino acids long. The CDR3 protein is CASSLGLANNEQFF. As DNA, the CDR3 is TGTGCCAGCAGCTTGGGACTAGCGAACAATGAGCAGTTCTTC.

The count of this clone is one. DNA for the CDR3: TGTGCCAGCAGCCCAGTGGCGGGTACAGATACGCAGTATTTT. The encoded protein is CASSPVAGTDTQYF. V gene TRBV7-6 combines with J gene TRBJ2-3; a weak D match, TRBD2 (5 bases). Germline assignment: CDR1 SGHVS and CDR2 FNYEAQ. V was shortened by 5 bases and J by 3 bases, with 12 bases between the two germline ends. This CDR3 contains 14 residues.

V gene TRBV10-3 combines with J gene TRBJ2-1; tentative D call: TRBD2 (6 bases). Germline values: CDR1 ENHRY, CDR2 SYGVKD. This CDR3 spans 13 amino acids. The V end was cut by 6 bases, the J end by 8 bases, with 14 bases between. The CDR3 sequence is CAIRGRLDYEQFF. The CDR3 DNA follows: TGTGCCATCAGGGGTCGACTAGACTATGAGCAGTTCTTC.

The CDR3 region has the DNA TGTGCCATCAGTGGCCTAGCGGAGACGGGGAATGAGCAGTTCTTC. Translated: CAISGLAETGNEQFF. The chain links TRBV10-3 to TRBJ2-1, with 7 bases fitting TRBD2. V lost 4 bases, J lost 7 bases, and 10 bases stayed unmatched. The germline gives CDR1 ENHRY, CDR2 SYGVKD. CDR3 size: 15 residues.

The chain joins TRBV6-5 to TRBJ2-2; 9 nucleotides line up with TRBD2. Trimming cost V 2 bases and J 5 bases; bases outside gene matches: 3. Germline V gene data show CDR1 as MNHEY and CDR2 as SVGAGI. The CDR3 loop spans 15 amino acids. The CDR3 sequence is CASSYEAGGTGELFF. CDR3 bases: TGTGCCAGCAGTTACGAGGCGGGAGGGACCGGGGAGCTGTTTTTT.